This T cell receptor (beta chain) was recovered during a study of human T cells and chemical hapten exposure. This clonotype has only a few counts. TCRdb reprocessed the RACE reads via MiXCR and lists one record per CDR3 protein. This table has under 450,000 distinct CDR3 sequences, about 6% appearing once. As to time point: patch test 2, 6 weeks after DPC sensitization. Stated treatment: therapeutic diphenylcyclopropenone sensitization with weekly scalp DPC. The CDR3 totals 16 residues. Germline-derived CDR1 and CDR2 are SEHNR and FQNEAQ (reference sequence). The V end was cut by 5 bases, the J end by 6 bases, with 20 bases between.

The receptor was derived from a woman between 18 and 29 years old with alopecia areata. Some clones in this sample may be carry-over from other donors' samples. Sequences were derived from whole blood, sampled in connection with sensitization to the hapten diphenylcyclopropenone (DPC). This chain links TRBV7-9 with TRBJ2-1, with a tentative D call TRBD2 (6 bases). The CDR3 spells CASSIPGLQRGNEQFF. The CDR3 DNA follows: TGTGCCAGCAGCATACCGGGACTCCAAAGGGGCAATGAGCAGTTCTTC.